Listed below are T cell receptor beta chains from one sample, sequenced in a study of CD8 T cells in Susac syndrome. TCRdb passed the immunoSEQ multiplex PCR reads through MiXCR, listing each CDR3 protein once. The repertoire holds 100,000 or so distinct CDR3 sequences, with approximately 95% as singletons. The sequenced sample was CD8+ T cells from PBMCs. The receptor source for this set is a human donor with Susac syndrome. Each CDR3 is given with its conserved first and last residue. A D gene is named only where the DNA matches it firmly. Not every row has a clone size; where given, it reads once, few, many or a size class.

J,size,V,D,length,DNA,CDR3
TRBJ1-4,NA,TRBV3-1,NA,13,TGTGCCAGCAGTCATAAGACTTATGAAAAACTGTTTTTT,CASSHKTYEKLFF
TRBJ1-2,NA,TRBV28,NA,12,TGTGCCAGCAGTCTGGAATACACGGGTGACACCTTC,CASSLEYTGDTF
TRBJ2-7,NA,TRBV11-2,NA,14,TGTGCCAGCAGCCCCGCCGGGGGCGGCTACGAGCAGTACTTC,CASSPAGGGYEQYF
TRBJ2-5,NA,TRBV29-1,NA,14,TGCAGCGTTGAAGGACCCGAAGACCAAGAGACCCAGTACTTC,CSVEGPEDQETQYF
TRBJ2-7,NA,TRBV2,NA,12,TGTGCCAGCAGTGAACTAGCGAGGGAGCAGTACTTC,CASSELAREQYF
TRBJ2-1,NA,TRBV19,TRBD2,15,TGTGCCAGTAGTACGCGGGGGGTAACCTACAATGAGCAGTTCTTC,CASSTRGVTYNEQFF
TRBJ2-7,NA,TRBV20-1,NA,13,TGCAGTGCTACTAGGAAGGCCCCCTACGAGCAGTACTTC,CSATRKAPYEQYF
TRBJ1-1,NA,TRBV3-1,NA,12,TGTGCCAGCAGCCATCCCCCTCATGAAGCTTTCTTT,CASSHPPHEAFF
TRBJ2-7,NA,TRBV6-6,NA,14,TGTGCCAGCAGTAACACGTGGGGGGACTACGAGCAGTACTTC,CASSNTWGDYEQYF
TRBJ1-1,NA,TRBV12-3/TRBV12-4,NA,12,TGTGCCAGCAGGGAGGACAGCACTGAAGCTTTCTTT,CASREDSTEAFF
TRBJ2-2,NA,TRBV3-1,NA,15,TGTGCCAGCAGCCAAGATTGGGACGTCACCGGGGAGCTGTTTTTT,CASSQDWDVTGELFF
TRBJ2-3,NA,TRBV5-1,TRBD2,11,TGCGCCAGCATTAGCGGGACTCGGCAGTATTTT,CASISGTRQYF
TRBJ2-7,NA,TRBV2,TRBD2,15,TGTGCCAGCAGTGAAGCACCCGGGGGGGCTCGCGAGCAGTACTTC,CASSEAPGGAREQYF
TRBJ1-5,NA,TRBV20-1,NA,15,TGCAGTGCTAGATCAGGACCGCGACTAAATCAGCCCCAGCATTTT,CSARSGPRLNQPQHF
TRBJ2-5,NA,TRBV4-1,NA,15,TGCGCCAGCAGCCAAGGGCAAGCAGTCCAAGAGACCCAGTACTTC,CASSQGQAVQETQYF
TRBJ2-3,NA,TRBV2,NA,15,TGTGCCAGCAGCCTTCCAGAACACAACACAGATACGCAGTATTTT,CASSLPEHNTDTQYF
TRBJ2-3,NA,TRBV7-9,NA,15,TGTGCCAGCAACTCTCCTATGTCTAGCACAGATACGCAGTATTTT,CASNSPMSSTDTQYF
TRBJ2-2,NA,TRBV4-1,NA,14,TGCGCCAGCAGCCAAGACCCCGGGTCCGGGGAGCTGTTTTTT,CASSQDPGSGELFF
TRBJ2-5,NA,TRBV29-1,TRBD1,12,TGCAGCGGGACAGGGGTTGGCAAGACCCAGTACTTC,CSGTGVGKTQYF
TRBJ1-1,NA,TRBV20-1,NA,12,TGCAGTGCTAGAGTCGGGGGGAGAAGAGCTTTCTTT,CSARVGGRRAFF
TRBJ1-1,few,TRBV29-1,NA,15,TGCAGCTCTCTGGACCCCCGATCCGGGAACACTGAAGCTTTCTTT,CSSLDPRSGNTEAFF
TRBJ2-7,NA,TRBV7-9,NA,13,TGTGCCAGCAGCCCGGACGGATACTACGAGCAGTACTTC,CASSPDGYYEQYF
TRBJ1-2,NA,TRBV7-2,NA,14,TGTGCCAGCAGCTTAGACATTCTTGGTCCTGGCTACACCTTC,CASSLDILGPGYTF
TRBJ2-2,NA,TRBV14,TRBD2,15,TGTGCCAGCAGCCAAAGCCTAGCGGAGACCGGGGAGCTGTTTTTT,CASSQSLAETGELFF
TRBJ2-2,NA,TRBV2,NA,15,TGTGCCAGCACCCGGGGACACTCGAACACCGGGGAGCTGTTTTTT,CASTRGHSNTGELFF
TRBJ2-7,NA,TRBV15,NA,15,TGTGCCACCAGCACCTCCGGGACCAGTCCCCTCGAGCAGTACTTC,CATSTSGTSPLEQYF
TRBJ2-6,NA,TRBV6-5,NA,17,TGTGCCAGCAGTTACTGGGACCCGAGCTCTGGGGCCAACGTCCTGACTTTC,CASSYWDPSSGANVLTF
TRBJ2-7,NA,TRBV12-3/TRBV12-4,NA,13,TGTGCCAGCAGCCTCCGGCAACCCTACGAGCAGTACTTC,CASSLRQPYEQYF
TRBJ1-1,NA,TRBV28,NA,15,TGTGCCAGCAGCCCAAATCAGGTCGTGAACACTGAAGCTTTCTTT,CASSPNQVVNTEAFF
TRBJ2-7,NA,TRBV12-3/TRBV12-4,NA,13,TGTGCCAGCAGTTTCTCCTTTACCTACGAGCAGTACTTC,CASSFSFTYEQYF
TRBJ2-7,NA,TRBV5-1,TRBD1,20,TGCGCCAGCAGCACCCCAAGGACAGGATCGCCAGACGGGGCCAATGGGGAGCAGTACTTC,CASSTPRTGSPDGANGEQYF
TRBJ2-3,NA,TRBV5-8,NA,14,TGTGCCAGCAGCCCGGGACGGAATATAGATACGCAGTATTTT,CASSPGRNIDTQYF